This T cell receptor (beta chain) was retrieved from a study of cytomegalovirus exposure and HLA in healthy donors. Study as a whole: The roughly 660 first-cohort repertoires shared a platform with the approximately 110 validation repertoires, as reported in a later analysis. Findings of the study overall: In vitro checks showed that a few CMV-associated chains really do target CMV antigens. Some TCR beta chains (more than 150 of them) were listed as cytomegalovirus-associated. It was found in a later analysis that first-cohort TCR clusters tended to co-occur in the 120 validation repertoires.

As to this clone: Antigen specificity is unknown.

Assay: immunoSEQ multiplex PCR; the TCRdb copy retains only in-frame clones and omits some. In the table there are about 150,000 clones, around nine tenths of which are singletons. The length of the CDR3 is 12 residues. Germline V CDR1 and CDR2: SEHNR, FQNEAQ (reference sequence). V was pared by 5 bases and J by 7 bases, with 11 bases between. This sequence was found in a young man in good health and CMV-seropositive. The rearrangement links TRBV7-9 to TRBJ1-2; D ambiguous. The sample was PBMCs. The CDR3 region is CASSQTGTGYTF. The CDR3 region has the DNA TGTGCCAGCAGCCAAACGGGTACTGGCTACACCTTC.